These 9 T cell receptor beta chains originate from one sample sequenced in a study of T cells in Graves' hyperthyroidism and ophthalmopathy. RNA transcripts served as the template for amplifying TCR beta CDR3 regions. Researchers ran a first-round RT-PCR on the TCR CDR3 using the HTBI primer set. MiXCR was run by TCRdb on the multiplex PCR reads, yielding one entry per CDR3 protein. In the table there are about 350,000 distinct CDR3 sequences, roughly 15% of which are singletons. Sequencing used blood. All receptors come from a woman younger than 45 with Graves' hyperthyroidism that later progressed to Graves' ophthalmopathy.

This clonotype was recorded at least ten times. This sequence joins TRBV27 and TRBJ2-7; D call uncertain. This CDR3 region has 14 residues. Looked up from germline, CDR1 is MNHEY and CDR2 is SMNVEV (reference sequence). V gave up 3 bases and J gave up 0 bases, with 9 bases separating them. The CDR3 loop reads CASSFKSSSYEQYF. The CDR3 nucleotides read TGTGCCAGCAGTTTCAAAAGCAGCTCCTACGAGCAGTACTTC.

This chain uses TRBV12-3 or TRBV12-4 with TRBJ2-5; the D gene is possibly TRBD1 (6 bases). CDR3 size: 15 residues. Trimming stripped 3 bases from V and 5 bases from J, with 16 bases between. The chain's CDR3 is CASSFRPARGETQYF. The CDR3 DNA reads TGTGCCAGCAGTTTTCGACCGGCTAGGGGGGAGACCCAGTACTTC.

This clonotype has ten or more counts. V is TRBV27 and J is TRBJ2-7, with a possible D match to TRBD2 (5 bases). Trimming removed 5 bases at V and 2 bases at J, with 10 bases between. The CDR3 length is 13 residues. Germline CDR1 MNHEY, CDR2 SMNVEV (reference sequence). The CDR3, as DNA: TGTGCCAGCAGTAGTACGGGGACCTACGAGCAGTACTTC. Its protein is CASSSTGTYEQYF.

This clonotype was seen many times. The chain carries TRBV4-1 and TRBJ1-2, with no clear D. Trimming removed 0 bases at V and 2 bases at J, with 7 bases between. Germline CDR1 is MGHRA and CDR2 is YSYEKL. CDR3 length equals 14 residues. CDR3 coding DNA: TGCGCCAGCAGCCAAGATAAGGAGAACTATGGCTACACCTTC. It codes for CASSQDKENYGYTF.

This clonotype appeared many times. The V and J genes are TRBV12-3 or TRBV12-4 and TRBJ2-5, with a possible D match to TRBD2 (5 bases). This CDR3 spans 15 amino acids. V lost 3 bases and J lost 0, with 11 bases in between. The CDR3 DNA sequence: TGTGCCAGCAGTTTCCCGCACGGGAACCAAGAGACCCAGTACTTC. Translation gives CASSFPHGNQETQYF.

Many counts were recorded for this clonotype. Here the CDR3 reads CASSFAALDTQYF. The CDR3 DNA reads TGTGCCAGCAGCTTCGCGGCCCTAGATACGCAGTATTTT. The rearrangement links TRBV11-2 to TRBJ2-3; the D is unclear. The CDR3 spans 13 residues. Deletions cut 3 bases from V and 5 bases from J, with 9 bases between. Germline CDR1 reads SGHAT; CDR2 reads FQNNGV.

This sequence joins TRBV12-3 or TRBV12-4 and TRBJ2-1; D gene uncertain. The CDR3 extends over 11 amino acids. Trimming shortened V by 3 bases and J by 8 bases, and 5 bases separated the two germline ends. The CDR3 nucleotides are TGTGCCAGCAGTTTCACCGATGAGCAGTTCTTC. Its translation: CASSFTDEQFF.

CDR3 sequence (DNA): TGTGCCAGCAGCGTCACCGACAGCCCTGAAAAACTGTTTTTT. This translates into CASSVTDSPEKLFF. The chain carries TRBV9 and TRBJ1-4, with D possibly being TRBD1 (5 bases). Germline values: CDR1 SGDLS, CDR2 YYNGEE. V was clipped by 2 bases and J by 7 bases, with 12 bases between them. The CDR3 contains 14 residues.

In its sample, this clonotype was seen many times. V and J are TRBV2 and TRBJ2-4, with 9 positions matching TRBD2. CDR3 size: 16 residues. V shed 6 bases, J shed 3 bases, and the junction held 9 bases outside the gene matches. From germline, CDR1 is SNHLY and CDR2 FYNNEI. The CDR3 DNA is TGTGCCAGCAGGAGCCTGGCGGGAGGGGTCAAAAACATTCAGTACTTC. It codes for CASRSLAGGVKNIQYF.